These 13 T cell receptor beta chains share one sample of origin, sequenced in a study of metastatic and nonmetastatic thyroid tumors. The entire patient cohort was treatment-naive prior to thyroid surgery. TCRdb ran MiXCR on the PCR reads. This table has tens of thousands of clones, around 20% appearing once. The sample comprised blood. These receptor sequences come from a female donor with papillary thyroid cancer or a benign thyroid nodule (not recorded which). Some clones in this sample may be carry-over from other donors' samples.

The table lists this clone with many counts. The chain joins TRBV2 to TRBJ1-6, with 8 bases aligning to TRBD1. Losses at the gene ends were 3 bases for V and 7 bases for J; bases not matched to a gene: 5. The CDR3 spans 15 residues. Germline V gene data show CDR1 as SNHLY and CDR2 as FYNNEI. The CDR3 nucleotides are TGTGCCAGCAGTGATATGGACAGGGAAAATTCACCCCTCCACTTT. Protein sequence: CASSDMDRENSPLHF.

This clone was observed at least ten times. This chain uses TRBV7-2 with TRBJ2-2; maybe TRBD1 (5 bases). Germline CDR1 is SGHTA and CDR2 is FQGNSA. This CDR3 has 14 residues. V lost 3 bases to trimming and J lost 6 bases, with 11 bases between them. The CDR3 reads CASSFRVGPGELFF. The CDR3 region has the DNA TGTGCCAGCAGCTTCAGGGTAGGGCCCGGGGAGCTGTTTTTT.

This clone is labeled medium-sized. V is TRBV5-1 and J is TRBJ2-3, with D possibly being TRBD1 or TRBD2 (5 bases each). The CDR3 is made up of 16 amino acids. Germline V lookup: CDR1 SGHRS, CDR2 YFSETQ. Trimming stripped 0 bases from V and 6 bases from J, with 17 bases between. CDR3 in amino acids: CASSLGTQVRGDTQYF. CDR3 nucleotide sequence: TGCGCCAGCAGCTTGGGTACACAAGTGAGGGGTGATACGCAGTATTTT.

This chain links TRBV12-3 or TRBV12-4 with TRBJ1-2; D uncertain. V shed 5 bases and J shed 7 bases, with 14 bases lying between them. This CDR3 is 13 amino acids long. DNA for the CDR3: TGTGCCAGCAGTCGGAAAGGGTTCAGTGGCTACACCTTC. It yields the protein CASSRKGFSGYTF.

This chain joins TRBV6-1 and TRBJ2-2; no clear D. The CDR3 covers 16 residues. V was cut by 6 bases and J by 6 bases, with 20 bases left in between. The germline V gene has CDR1 MNHNS and CDR2 SASEGT. The CDR3: CASSQVVWQDAGELFF. The CDR3 coding sequence is TGTGCCAGCAGCCAAGTGGTGTGGCAGGATGCCGGGGAGCTGTTTTTT.

The sample holds many counts of this clone. The chain combines TRBV5-4 with TRBJ1-2; a possible D gene is TRBD1 (5 bases). This CDR3 contains 13 residues. Germline V lookup: CDR1 SGHNT, CDR2 YYREEE (reference sequence). V dropped 1 base and J dropped 4 bases, with 8 bases sitting between them. The CDR3 here is CASSLQGIYGYTF. CDR3 coding DNA: TGTGCCAGCAGCTTGCAGGGTATCTATGGCTACACCTTC.

This clone was detected only a few times. The rearrangement joins TRBV20-1 to TRBJ1-2; D is uncertain. The CDR3 is 18 amino acids. In germline, CDR1 is DFQATT, CDR2 SNEGSKA (reference sequence). V was trimmed by 5 bases and J by 1 base, leaving 26 bases between them. The CDR3, as DNA: TGCAGTGCTCCGAAAGACCGAGAAAGGCGCGGCATTAACTATGGCTACACCTTC. Translation gives CSAPKDRERRGINYGYTF.

The chain combines TRBV19 with TRBJ2-1, with 7 bases that match TRBD1. Germline CDR1 is LNHDA and CDR2 is SQIVND (reference sequence). This CDR3 has 16 amino acids. V shed 3 bases and J 0 bases; nucleotides not matched to a gene: 5. The CDR3: CASSILGQVSYNEQFF. CDR3 nucleotides: TGTGCCAGTAGTATTCTTGGACAGGTCTCCTACAATGAGCAGTTCTTC.

At least ten counts were recorded for this clone. This chain links TRBV6-1 with TRBJ2-1, with 7 bases identical to TRBD2. Germline CDR1 and CDR2: MNHNS and SASEGT. J lost 4 bases, V lost 5 bases, and 8 bases had no gene match. The CDR3 contains 15 residues. The CDR3 DNA sequence: TGTGCCAGCAGTTTTGGACTAGTCAGATACAATGAGCAGTTCTTC. Amino acids: CASSFGLVRYNEQFF.

This clone has at least ten counts. This same CDR3 is encoded by further DNA sequences in the sample. This chain uses TRBV3-1 with TRBJ1-4; no definite D call. The V gene lost 4 bases and the J gene lost 4 bases, with 4 bases spanning the gap. The length of the CDR3 is 12 residues. Germline assignment: CDR1 LGHDT and CDR2 YNNKEL (reference sequence). Here the CDR3 reads CASSRGNEKLFF. The CDR3, as DNA: TGTGCCAGCAGCCGCGGTAATGAAAAACTGTTTTTT.

This clone appeared many times. DNA of the CDR3: TGTGCCAGCTCACCACCTTCTAGCGGGGCTTACAATGAGCAGTTCTTC. Residues: CASSPPSSGAYNEQFF. The chain carries TRBV18 and TRBJ2-1; 9 bases align to TRBD2. Germline V lookup: CDR1 KGHSH, CDR2 LQKENI. The CDR3 length is 16 residues. V lost 0 bases, J lost 4 bases, and 4 bases stayed unmatched.

This clone has just a few counts. The chain carries TRBV19 and TRBJ2-2, with a weak D call TRBD2 (5 bases). Germline CDR1 is LNHDA and CDR2 is SQIVND (reference sequence). This CDR3 spans 12 amino acids. The V end was cut by 9 bases, the J end by 7 bases, with 12 bases between. CDR3 sequence: CARKTIGGELFF. In DNA form, the CDR3 reads TGTGCCAGGAAGACTATTGGCGGGGAGCTGTTTTTT.

This clone is medium-sized. The chain combines TRBV12-3 or TRBV12-4 with TRBJ2-2; TRBD1 might be the D (6 bases). V was trimmed by 8 bases and J by 6 bases, leaving 10 bases between them. CDR3 size: 12 residues. The CDR3, as DNA: TGTGCCAGCCGAGAGGGGGCCGGGGAGCTGTTTTTT. Encoded protein: CASREGAGELFF.